This T cell receptor beta chain appears in the sequencing data of a study of blood T cell repertoires in COVID-19. The repertoire was sequenced with immunoSEQ multiplex PCR; TCRdb's copy has only in-frame clones and lacks some. The sample records 360,000 or so clones, 80% to 85% being singletons. Membership in each cohort depended on participant-reported clinical history. CDR1 MDHEN and CDR2 SYDVKM come from the germline V gene. CDR3 size: 15 residues. The J segment lost 8 bases and the V segment lost 5 bases, leaving 14 bases of the junction unmatched. The material sequenced was PBMCs or T cells enriched from blood (not recorded which). The sequence was obtained from a woman aged 50 to 65 who had recovered from COVID-19. The chain joins TRBV28 to TRBJ1-2, with 7 bases that match TRBD1. The CDR3 nucleotides are TGTGCCAGCAGTACCGGGGCAGGGGGTGGATACGGCTACACCTTC. Its protein product is CASSTGAGGGYGYTF.